The sample holds many counts of the clone carrying this T cell receptor beta chain. Antigen: not known. The CDR3 is made up of 11 amino acids. CDR1 is MGHDK and CDR2 is SYGVNS in the germline V gene. With 6 bases removed from V and 6 bases from J, the gap between germline ends came to 8 bases. These data belong to a study of T cell repertoires in cytomegalovirus infection. TCRdb used MiXCR to reprocess the reads, holding one entry per CDR3 protein. The data contain approximately 990,000 distinct CDR3 sequences, roughly 30% of them singletons. The input for sequencing was cultured CD8+ T cells from PBMCs, taken from culture after CMV antigen stimulation. The rearrangement uses TRBV25-1 and TRBJ1-1; the D is unclear. This sequence was found in a human donor in good health (CMV status not recorded). Some clones in this sample may be carry-over from other donors' samples. CDR3 in amino acids: CASSPGAEAFF. In DNA, the CDR3 is TGTGCCAGCAGCCCCGGTGCTGAAGCTTTCTTT. Full variable domain (remainder filled in from reference TRBV25-1 and TRBJ1-1): EADIYQTPRYLVIGTGKKITLECSQTMGHDKMYWYQQDPGMELHLIHYSYGVNSTEKGDLSSESTVSRIRTEHFPLTLESARPSHTSQYLCASSPGAEAFFGQGTRLTVV.